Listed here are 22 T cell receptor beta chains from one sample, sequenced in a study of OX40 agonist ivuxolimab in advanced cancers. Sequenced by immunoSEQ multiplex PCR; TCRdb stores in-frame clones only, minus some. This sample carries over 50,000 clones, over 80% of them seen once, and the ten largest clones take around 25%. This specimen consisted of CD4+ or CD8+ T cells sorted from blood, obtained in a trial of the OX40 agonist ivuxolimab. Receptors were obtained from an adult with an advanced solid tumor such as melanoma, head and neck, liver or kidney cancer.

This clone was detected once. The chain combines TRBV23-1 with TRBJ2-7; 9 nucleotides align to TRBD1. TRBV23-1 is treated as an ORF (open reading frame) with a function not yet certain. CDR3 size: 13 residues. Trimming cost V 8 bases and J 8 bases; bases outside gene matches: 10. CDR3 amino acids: CASRDRALGKQYV. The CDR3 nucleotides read TGCGCCAGCCGGGACAGGGCGCTCGGAAAGCAGTACGTC.

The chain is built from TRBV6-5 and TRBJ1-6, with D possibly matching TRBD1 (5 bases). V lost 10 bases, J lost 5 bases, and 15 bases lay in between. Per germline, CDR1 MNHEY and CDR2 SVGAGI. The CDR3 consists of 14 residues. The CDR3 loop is CATSGTDHNSPLHF. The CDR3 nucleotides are TGTGCCACCTCCGGGACGGACCATAATTCACCCCTCCACTTT.

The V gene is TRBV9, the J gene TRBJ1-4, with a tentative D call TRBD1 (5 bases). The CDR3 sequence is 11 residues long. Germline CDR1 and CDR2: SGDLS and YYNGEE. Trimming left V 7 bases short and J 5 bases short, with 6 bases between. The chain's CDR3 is CASGGNEKLFF. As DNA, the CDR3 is TGTGCCAGCGGGGGGAATGAAAAACTGTTTTTT. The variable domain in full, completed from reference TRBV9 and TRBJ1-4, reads DSGVTQTPKHLITATGQRVTLRCSPRSGDLSVYWYQQSLDQGLQFLIQYYNGEERAKGNILERFSAQQFPDLHSELNLSSLELGDSALYFCASGGNEKLFFGSGTQLSVL.

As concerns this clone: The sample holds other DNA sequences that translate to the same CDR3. DNA of the CDR3: TGTGCCAGCAGCCAAGACGGCGATACGCAGTATTTT. It is translated as CASSQDGDTQYF. The chain combines TRBV4-2 with TRBJ2-3; D unclear. CDR1 LGHNA and CDR2 YNFKEQ come from the germline V gene. V lost 0 bases and J lost 6, with 4 bases in between. The CDR3 contains 12 residues.

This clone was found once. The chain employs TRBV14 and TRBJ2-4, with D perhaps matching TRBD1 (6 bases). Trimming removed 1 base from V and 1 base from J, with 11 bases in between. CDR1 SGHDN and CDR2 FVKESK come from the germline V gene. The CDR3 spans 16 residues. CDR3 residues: CASSQAPQGAKNIQYF. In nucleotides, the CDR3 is TGTGCCAGCAGCCAAGCCCCCCAGGGGGCCAAAAACATTCAGTACTTC. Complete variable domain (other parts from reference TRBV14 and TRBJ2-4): EAGVTQFPSHSVIEKGQTVTLRCDPISGHDNLYWYRRVMGKEIKFLLHFVKESKQDESGMPNNRFLAERTGGTYSTLKVQPAELEDSGVYFCASSQAPQGAKNIQYFGAGTRLSVL.

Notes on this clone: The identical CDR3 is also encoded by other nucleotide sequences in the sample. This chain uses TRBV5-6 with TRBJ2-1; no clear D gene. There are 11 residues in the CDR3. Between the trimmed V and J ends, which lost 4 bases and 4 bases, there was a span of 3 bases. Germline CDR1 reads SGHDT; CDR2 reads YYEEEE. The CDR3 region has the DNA TGTGCCAGCAGCCTTTACAATGAGCAGTTCTTC. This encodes CASSLYNEQFF. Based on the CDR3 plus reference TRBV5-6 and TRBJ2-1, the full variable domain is DAGVTQSPTHLIKTRGQQVTLRCSPKSGHDTVSWYQQALGQGPQFIFQYYEEEERQRGNFPDRFSGHQFPNYSSELNVNALLLGDSALYLCASSLYNEQFFGPGTRLTVL.

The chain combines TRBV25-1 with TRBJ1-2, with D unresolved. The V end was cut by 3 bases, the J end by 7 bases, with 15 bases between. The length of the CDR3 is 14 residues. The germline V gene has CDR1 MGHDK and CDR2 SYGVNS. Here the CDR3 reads CASSEVGGIGGYTF. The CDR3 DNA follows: TGTGCCAGCAGTGAGGTCGGTGGGATTGGTGGCTACACCTTC.

The DNA of the CDR3 is TGTGCCAGCAGAGAAACAGGGCGAATCTCTGGGGCCAACGTCCTGACTTTC. This codes for CASRETGRISGANVLTF. The chain links TRBV7-2 to TRBJ2-6; tentative D call: TRBD1 (6 bases). Germline values: CDR1 SGHTA, CDR2 FQGNSA. The CDR3 runs 17 residues. V was cut by 6 bases and J by 0 bases, with 15 bases left in between.

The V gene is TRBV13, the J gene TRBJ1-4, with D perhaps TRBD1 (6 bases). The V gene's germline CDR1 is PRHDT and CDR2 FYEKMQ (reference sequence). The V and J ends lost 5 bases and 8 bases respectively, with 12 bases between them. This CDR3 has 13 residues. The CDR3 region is CASSGERGEKLFF. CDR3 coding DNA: TGTGCCAGCAGCGGAGAAAGGGGGGAAAAACTGTTTTTT.

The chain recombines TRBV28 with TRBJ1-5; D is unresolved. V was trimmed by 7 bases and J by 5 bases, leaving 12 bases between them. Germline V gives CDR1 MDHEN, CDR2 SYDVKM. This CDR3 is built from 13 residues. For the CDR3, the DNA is TGTGCCAGCACTCTGACAATTTATCAGCCCCAGCATTTT. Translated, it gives CASTLTIYQPQHF.

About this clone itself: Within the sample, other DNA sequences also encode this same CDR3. CDR3 sequence (DNA): TGTGCCAGCAGCGTAGGCTACAATGAGCAGTTCTTC. It translates to CASSVGYNEQFF. The V and J genes are TRBV9 and TRBJ2-1; D is unclear. Trimming stripped 0 bases from V and 3 bases from J, with 1 base between. There are 12 residues in the CDR3. The germline CDR1 and CDR2 sequences are SGDLS and YYNGEE.

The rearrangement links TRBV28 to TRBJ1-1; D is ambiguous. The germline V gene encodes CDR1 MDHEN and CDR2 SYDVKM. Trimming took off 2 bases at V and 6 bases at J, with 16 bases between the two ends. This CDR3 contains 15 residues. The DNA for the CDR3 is TGTGCCAGCAGTTTACAGACACGTATCACGGCTGAAGCTTTCTTT. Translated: CASSLQTRITAEAFF.

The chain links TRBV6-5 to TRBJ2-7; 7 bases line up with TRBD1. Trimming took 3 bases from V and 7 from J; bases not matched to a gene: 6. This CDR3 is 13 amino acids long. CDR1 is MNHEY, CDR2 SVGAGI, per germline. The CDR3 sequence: CASSYTGVGEQYF. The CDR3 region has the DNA TGTGCCAGCAGTTATACAGGGGTGGGGGAGCAGTACTTC.

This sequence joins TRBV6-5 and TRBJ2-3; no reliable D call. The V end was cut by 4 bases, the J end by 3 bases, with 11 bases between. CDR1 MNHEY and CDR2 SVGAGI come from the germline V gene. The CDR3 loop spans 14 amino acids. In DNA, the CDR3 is TGTGCCAGCAGTTTTGGCCTTCCTACAGATACGCAGTATTTT. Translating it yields CASSFGLPTDTQYF.

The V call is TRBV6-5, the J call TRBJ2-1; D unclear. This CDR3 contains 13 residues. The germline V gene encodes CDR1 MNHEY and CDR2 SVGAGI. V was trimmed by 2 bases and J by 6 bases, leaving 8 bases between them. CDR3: CASSYTVTNEQFF. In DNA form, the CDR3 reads TGTGCCAGCAGTTACACGGTTACCAATGAGCAGTTCTTC.

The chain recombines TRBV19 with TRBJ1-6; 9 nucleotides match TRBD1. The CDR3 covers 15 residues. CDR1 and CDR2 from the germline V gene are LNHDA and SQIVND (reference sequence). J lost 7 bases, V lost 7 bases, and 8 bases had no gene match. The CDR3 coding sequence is TGTGCCAGTACCACAGGGGGCACATTGAATTCACCCCTCCACTTT. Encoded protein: CASTTGGTLNSPLHF.

The CDR3, as DNA: TGCGCCAGCAGTGAGGCGCCTTCACCCCTCCACTTT. This translates into CASSEAPSPLHF. The rearrangement links TRBV10-2 to TRBJ1-6, with D hard to call. V lost 2 bases and J 9 bases, leaving 5 bases between the germline ends. CDR1 is WSHSY and CDR2 is SAAADI in the germline V gene. This CDR3 contains 12 residues.

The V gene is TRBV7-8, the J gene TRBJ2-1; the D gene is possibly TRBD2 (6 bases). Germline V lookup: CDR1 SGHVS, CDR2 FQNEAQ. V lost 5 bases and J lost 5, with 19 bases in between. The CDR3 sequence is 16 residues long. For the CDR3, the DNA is TGTGCCAGCAGCCGAGGTAAGCGGGTTCCAAACAATGAGCAGTTCTTC. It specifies CASSRGKRVPNNEQFF. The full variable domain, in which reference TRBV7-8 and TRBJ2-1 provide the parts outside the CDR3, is GAGVSQSPRYKVAKRGQDVALRCDPISGHVSLFWYQQALGQGPEFLTYFQNEAQLDKSGLPSDRFFAERPEGSVSTLKIQRTQQEDSAVYLCASSRGKRVPNNEQFFGPGTRLTVL.

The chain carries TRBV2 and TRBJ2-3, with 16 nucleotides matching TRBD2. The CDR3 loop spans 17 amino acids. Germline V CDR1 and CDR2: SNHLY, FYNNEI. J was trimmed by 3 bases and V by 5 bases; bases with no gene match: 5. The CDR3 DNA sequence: TGTGCCAGCAGTCCGGGACTAGCGGGAGGGCCAACAGATACGCAGTATTTT. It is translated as CASSPGLAGGPTDTQYF. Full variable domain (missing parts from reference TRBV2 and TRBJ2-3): EPEVTQTPSHQVTQMGQEVILRCVPISNHLYFYWYRQILGQKVEFLVSFYNNEISEKSEIFDDQFSVERPDGSNFTLKIRSTKLEDSAMYFCASSPGLAGGPTDTQYFGPGTRLTVL.

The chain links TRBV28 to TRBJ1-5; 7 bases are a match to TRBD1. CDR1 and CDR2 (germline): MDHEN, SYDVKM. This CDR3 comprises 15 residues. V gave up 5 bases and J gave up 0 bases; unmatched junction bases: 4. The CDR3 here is CASSRQGVSNQPQHF. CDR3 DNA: TGTGCCAGCAGTCGACAGGGAGTTAGCAATCAGCCCCAGCATTTT.

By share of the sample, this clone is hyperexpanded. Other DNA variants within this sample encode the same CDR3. The CDR3 nucleotides read TGTGCCAGCAGCTTAGTGTACAATGAGCAGTTCTTC. Protein product: CASSLVYNEQFF. This chain joins TRBV7-6 and TRBJ2-1; the D is unclear. The CDR3 consists of 12 residues. Trimming stripped 1 base from V and 4 bases from J, with 2 bases between. CDR1 is SGHVS, CDR2 FNYEAQ, per germline.

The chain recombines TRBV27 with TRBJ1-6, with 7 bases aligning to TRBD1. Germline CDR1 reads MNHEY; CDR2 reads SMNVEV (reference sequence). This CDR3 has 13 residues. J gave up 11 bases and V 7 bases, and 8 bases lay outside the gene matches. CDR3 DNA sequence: TGTGCCAGCAAACCGACAGGGTATACACCCCTCCACTTT. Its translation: CASKPTGYTPLHF.